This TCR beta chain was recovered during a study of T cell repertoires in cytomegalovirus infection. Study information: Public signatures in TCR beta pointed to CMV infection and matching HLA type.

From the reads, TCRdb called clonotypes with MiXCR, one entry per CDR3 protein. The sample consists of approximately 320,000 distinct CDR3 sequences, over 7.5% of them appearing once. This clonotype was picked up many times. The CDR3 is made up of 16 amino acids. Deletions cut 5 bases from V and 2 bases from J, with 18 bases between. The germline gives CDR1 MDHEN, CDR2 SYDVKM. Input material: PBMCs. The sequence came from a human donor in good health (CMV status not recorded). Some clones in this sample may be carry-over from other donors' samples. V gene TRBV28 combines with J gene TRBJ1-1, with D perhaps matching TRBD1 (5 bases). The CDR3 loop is CASSPRQLILNTEAFF. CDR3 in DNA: TGTGCCAGCAGTCCTCGACAGCTTATTCTTAACACTGAAGCTTTCTTT.